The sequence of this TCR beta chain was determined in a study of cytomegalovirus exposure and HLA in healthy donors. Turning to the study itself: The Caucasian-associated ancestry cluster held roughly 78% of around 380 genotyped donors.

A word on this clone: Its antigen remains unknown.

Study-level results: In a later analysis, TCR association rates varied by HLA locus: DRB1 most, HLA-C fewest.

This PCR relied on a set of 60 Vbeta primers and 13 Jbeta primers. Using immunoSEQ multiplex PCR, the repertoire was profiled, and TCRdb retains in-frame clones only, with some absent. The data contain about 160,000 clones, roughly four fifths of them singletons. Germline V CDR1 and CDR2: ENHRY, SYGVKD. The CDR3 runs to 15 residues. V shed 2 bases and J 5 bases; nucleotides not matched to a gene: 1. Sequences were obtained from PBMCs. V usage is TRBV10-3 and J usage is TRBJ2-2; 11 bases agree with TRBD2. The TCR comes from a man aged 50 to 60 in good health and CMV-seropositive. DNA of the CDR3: TGTGCCATCAGTGAGGGGACTAGCGGAACCGGGGAGCTGTTTTTT. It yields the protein CAISEGTSGTGELFF.